The next 21 T cell receptor beta chains were all read from a single sample in a study of technical replicates of blood from several donors. Libraries were prepared by immunoSEQ multiplex PCR; TCRdb keeps only in-frame clonotypes and omits some of them. The sample consists of fewer than 65,000 clones, around 87% of them appearing once. Material for sequencing was PBMCs. The receptors here all came from a human donor in good health. Some clones in this sample may be carry-over from other donors' samples.

J is TRBJ2-1 and V is TRBV9; TRBD2 is a possible D gene (6 bases). The CDR3 contains 15 residues. CDR1 and CDR2 from the germline V gene are SGDLS and YYNGEE. The germline V and J ends were trimmed by 3 bases and 0 bases, with 10 bases remaining between them. CDR3 nucleotide sequence: TGTGCCAGCAGCGCGGGGGTGAGCTCCTACAATGAGCAGTTCTTC. Translation gives CASSAGVSSYNEQFF.

The V call is TRBV7-6, the J call TRBJ2-1; 11 nucleotides match TRBD1. Per germline, CDR1 SGHVS and CDR2 FNYEAQ. J gave up 2 bases and V 2 bases, and 5 bases lay outside the gene matches. The length of the CDR3 is 17 residues. The CDR3 loop is CASSLTGTGGTYNEQFF. The CDR3 DNA reads TGTGCCAGCAGCTTAACCGGGACAGGGGGAACCTACAATGAGCAGTTCTTC.

V is TRBV18 and J is TRBJ1-3; no clear D. This CDR3 contains 15 residues. CDR1 and CDR2 (germline): KGHSH, LQKENI. Trimming stripped 3 bases from V and 0 bases from J, with 9 bases between. The CDR3 region has the DNA TGTGCCAGCTCACCTCTGGGCTACTCTGGAAACACCATATATTTT. Its translation is CASSPLGYSGNTIYF.

V gene TRBV7-2 combines with J gene TRBJ2-3; TRBD2 matches at 11 bases. V lost 6 bases, J lost 3 bases, and 5 bases stayed unmatched. CDR1 is SGHTA and CDR2 is FQGNSA in the germline V gene. The CDR3 loop spans 15 amino acids. The CDR3 DNA reads TGTGCCAGCAGGCGGCTAGCGGGAGGAACAGATACGCAGTATTTT. Protein sequence: CASRRLAGGTDTQYF. The variable domain in full, with the rest retrieved from reference TRBV7-2 and TRBJ2-3, is GAGVSQSPSNKVTEKGKDVELRCDPISGHTALYWYRQSLGQGLEFLIYFQGNSAPDKSGLPSDRFSAERTGGSVSTLTIQRTQQEDSAVYLCASRRLAGGTDTQYFGPGTRLTVL.

The chain couples TRBV19 to TRBJ1-1; 7 bases agree with TRBD1. Germline loops: CDR1 LNHDA, CDR2 SQIVND (reference sequence). The V and J ends lost 6 bases and 5 bases, in that order; junction bases with no gene match: 15. The CDR3 loop spans 16 amino acids. CDR3 loop: CASRKPQQGFRTEAFF. The DNA of the CDR3 is TGTGCCAGTAGGAAGCCTCAACAGGGGTTTAGGACTGAAGCTTTCTTT.

This clone was picked up one time. The chain combines TRBV19 with TRBJ2-1; TRBD1 matches at 9 bases. V lost 4 bases and J lost 9; bases outside the gene matches: 19. The CDR3 is 18 amino acids. CDR1 and CDR2 from the germline V gene are LNHDA and SQIVND (reference sequence). This CDR3 reads CASSNPGGRGQGSGEQFF. Written as DNA, the CDR3 is TGTGCCAGTAGTAATCCAGGTGGGAGGGGACAGGGTAGCGGTGAGCAGTTCTTC.

CDR3: CASSQVEWGLAGGLWEQFF. CDR3 bases: TGTGCCAGCAGCCAAGTTGAGTGGGGACTAGCGGGAGGGCTGTGGGAGCAGTTCTTC. The J gene is TRBJ2-1, the V gene TRBV4-2; TRBD2 agrees at 16 bases. Germline V gene lookup returns CDR1 LGHNA and CDR2 YNFKEQ. Trimming removed 1 base from V and 10 bases from J; junction bases left unmatched: 13. The CDR3 has 19 residues.

The gene calls are TRBV9 and TRBJ2-5; a possible D gene is TRBD1 (6 bases). The length of the CDR3 is 15 residues. V lost 4 bases and J 2 bases, leaving 15 bases between the germline ends. The germline V gene has CDR1 SGDLS and CDR2 YYNGEE. For the CDR3, the DNA is TGTGCCAGCAGCACCTTGGGGGCGCAGCAAGAGACCCAGTACTTC. As protein: CASSTLGAQQETQYF.

V usage is TRBV6-5 and J usage is TRBJ1-3; tentative D call: TRBD1 (6 bases). Deletions cut 11 bases from V and 0 bases from J, with 17 bases between. Germline CDR1 MNHEY, CDR2 SVGAGI. There are 15 residues in the CDR3. DNA of the CDR3: TGTGCCTCCAGGGTGGGGGCCCACTCTGGAAACACCATATATTTT. Its protein product is CASRVGAHSGNTIYF.

This chain links TRBV4-2 with TRBJ2-7; 14 bases map to TRBD2. The CDR3 has 17 amino acids. V gave up 1 base and J gave up 3 bases; unmatched junction bases: 5. Germline-derived CDR1 and CDR2 are LGHNA and YNFKEQ. For the CDR3, the DNA is TGTGCCAGCAGCCAAGGGCTAGGGACTAGCGGGAGCTACGAGCAGTACTTC. It yields the protein CASSQGLGTSGSYEQYF.

This rearrangement joins TRBV9 to TRBJ1-5, with 8 positions matching TRBD1. The CDR3 length is 15 residues. The germline gives CDR1 SGDLS, CDR2 YYNGEE. V dropped 0 bases and J dropped 4; count of bases not matched to a gene: 3. The CDR3 DNA reads TGTGCCAGCAGCGTAGAAGGACAGGGTAATCAGCCCCAGCATTTT. Translated: CASSVEGQGNQPQHF. The full variable domain, with the rest looked up from reference TRBV9 and TRBJ1-5, is DSGVTQTPKHLITATGQRVTLRCSPRSGDLSVYWYQQSLDQGLQFLIQYYNGEERAKGNILERFSAQQFPDLHSELNLSSLELGDSALYFCASSVEGQGNQPQHFGDGTRLSIL.

The chain uses TRBV30 and TRBJ2-7; possible D gene TRBD2, 6 bases. Germline assignment: CDR1 GTSNPN and CDR2 SVGIG (reference sequence). V gave up 0 bases and J gave up 1 base, with 13 bases separating them. The CDR3 length is 15 residues. The CDR3 nucleotides read TGTGCCTGGAGTGTATCTGCGGGACGATCCTACGAGCAGTACTTC. Translation gives CAWSVSAGRSYEQYF.

The chain combines TRBV7-9 with TRBJ2-2; possible D gene TRBD1, 5 bases. Trimming cost V 4 bases and J 2 bases, with 14 bases left between them. In germline, CDR1 is SEHNR, CDR2 FQNEAQ (reference sequence). CDR3 length: 16 amino acids. The CDR3 sequence: CASSSGQNFNTGELFF. In DNA, the CDR3 is TGTGCCAGCAGCTCCGGACAAAATTTTAACACCGGGGAGCTGTTTTTT.

The chain carries TRBV14 and TRBJ2-7; TRBD1 might be the D (6 bases). Looked up from germline, CDR1 is SGHDN and CDR2 is FVKESK. The length of the CDR3 is 15 residues. Between the trimmed V and J ends, which lost 5 bases and 3 bases, there was a span of 17 bases. As DNA, the CDR3 is TGTGCCAGCAGCTCTGCCTTGCAGGGGAGCTACGAGCAGTACTTC. Amino acids: CASSSALQGSYEQYF. Filled out from reference TRBV14 and TRBJ2-7, the complete variable domain reads EAGVTQFPSHSVIEKGQTVTLRCDPISGHDNLYWYRRVMGKEIKFLLHFVKESKQDESGMPNNRFLAERTGGTYSTLKVQPAELEDSGVYFCASSSALQGSYEQYFGPGTRLTVT.

The chain carries TRBV7-3 and TRBJ2-1, with 8 bases identical to TRBD2. The CDR3 covers 14 residues. Looked up from germline, CDR1 is SGHTA and CDR2 is FQGTGA. Trimming took 5 bases from V and 1 from J; bases not matched to a gene: 1. Here the CDR3 DNA reads TGTGCCAGCAGCCGGGGGGGGTCCTACAATGAGCAGTTCTTC. It codes for CASSRGGSYNEQFF.

This clone has only one observation. The rearrangement joins TRBV7-6 to TRBJ2-7; TRBD1 agrees at 7 bases. With V trimmed by 1 base and J by 3 bases, 6 bases remained unmatched. The CDR3 consists of 15 residues. Germline V gene lookup returns CDR1 SGHVS and CDR2 FNYEAQ. CDR3 DNA: TGTGCCAGCAGCTTAGATCCGGGACAGATCTACGAGCAGTACTTC. Amino acids: CASSLDPGQIYEQYF.

This clone was recorded only once. The rearrangement uses TRBV4-1 and TRBJ1-2, with 7 bases aligning to TRBD1. Germline V gene data show CDR1 as MGHRA and CDR2 as YSYEKL. The length of the CDR3 is 15 residues. The junction had 5 bases not matched to a gene; V was cut back by 2 bases and J by 2 bases. The CDR3 coding sequence is TGCGCCAGCAGCCAATCGACAGGGAGGAACTATGGCTACACCTTC. Translated, it gives CASSQSTGRNYGYTF.

V is TRBV7-3 and J is TRBJ2-1; TRBD2 is a possible D gene (6 bases). The CDR3 covers 16 residues. CDR1 and CDR2 from the germline V gene are SGHTA and FQGTGA. Trimming removed 5 bases at V and 0 bases at J, with 14 bases between. Here the CDR3 DNA reads TGTGCCAGCAGCCCACAGACTAGTACCTCCTACAATGAGCAGTTCTTC. As protein: CASSPQTSTSYNEQFF.

The rearrangement uses TRBV7-3 and TRBJ1-2; perhaps TRBD1 as D (5 bases). Germline CDR1 and CDR2: SGHTA and FQGTGA. This CDR3 is 13 amino acids long. Trimming pared 0 bases from V and 8 bases from J, leaving 10 bases between. The CDR3 spells CASSLTGEGGYTF. In DNA, the CDR3 is TGTGCCAGCAGCTTAACAGGGGAGGGCGGCTACACCTTC.

This chain connects TRBV2 to TRBJ1-5, with 10 bases fitting TRBD1. Looked up from germline, CDR1 is SNHLY and CDR2 is FYNNEI. The J segment lost 7 bases and the V segment lost 6 bases, leaving 9 bases of the junction unmatched. The CDR3 runs to 15 residues. CDR3 region: CASSPDRGREQPQHF. CDR3 nucleotides: TGTGCCAGCAGCCCCGACAGGGGGCGCGAACAGCCCCAGCATTTT.

V and J are TRBV7-2 and TRBJ2-3; maybe TRBD2 (6 bases). The CDR3 runs to 13 residues. Per the germline V gene, CDR1 is SGHTA and CDR2 is FQGNSA. Trimming took off 5 bases at V and 5 bases at J, with 11 bases between the two ends. CDR3 loop: CASSKAGGDTQYF. Written as DNA, the CDR3 is TGTGCCAGCAGCAAGGCCGGGGGAGATACGCAGTATTTT.